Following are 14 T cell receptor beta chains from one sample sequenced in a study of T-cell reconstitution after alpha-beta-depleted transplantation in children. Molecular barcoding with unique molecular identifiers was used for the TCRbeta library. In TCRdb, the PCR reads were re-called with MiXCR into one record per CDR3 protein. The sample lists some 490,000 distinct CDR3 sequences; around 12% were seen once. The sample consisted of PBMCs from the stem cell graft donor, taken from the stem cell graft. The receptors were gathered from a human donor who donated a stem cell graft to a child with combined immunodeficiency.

The DNA of the CDR3 is TGCGCCAGCAGCCAAGACCCCGGGGGAAACTACAATGAGCAGTTCTTC. This gives the protein CASSQDPGGNYNEQFF. V gene TRBV4-3 combines with J gene TRBJ2-1; tentative D call: TRBD2 (6 bases). CDR1 is LGHNA and CDR2 is YSLEER in the germline V gene. Trimming cost V 0 bases and J 3 bases, with 12 bases left between them. The CDR3 contains 16 residues.

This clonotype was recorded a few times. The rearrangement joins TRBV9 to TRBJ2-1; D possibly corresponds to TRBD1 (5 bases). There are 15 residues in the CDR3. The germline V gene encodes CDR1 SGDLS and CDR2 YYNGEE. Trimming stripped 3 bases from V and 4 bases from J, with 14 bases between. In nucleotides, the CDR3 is TGTGCCAGCAGCGAACCGACAGCCGGGTACAATGAGCAGTTCTTC. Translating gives CASSEPTAGYNEQFF. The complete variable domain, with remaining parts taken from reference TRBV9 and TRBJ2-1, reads DSGVTQTPKHLITATGQRVTLRCSPRSGDLSVYWYQQSLDQGLQFLIQYYNGEERAKGNILERFSAQQFPDLHSELNLSSLELGDSALYFCASSEPTAGYNEQFFGPGTRLTVL.

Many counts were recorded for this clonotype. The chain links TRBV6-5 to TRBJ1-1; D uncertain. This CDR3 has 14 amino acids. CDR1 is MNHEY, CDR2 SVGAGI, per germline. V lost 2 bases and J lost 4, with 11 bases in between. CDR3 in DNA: TGTGCCAGCAGTTACCGTGAGGGTGGCACTGAAGCTTTCTTT. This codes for CASSYREGGTEAFF.

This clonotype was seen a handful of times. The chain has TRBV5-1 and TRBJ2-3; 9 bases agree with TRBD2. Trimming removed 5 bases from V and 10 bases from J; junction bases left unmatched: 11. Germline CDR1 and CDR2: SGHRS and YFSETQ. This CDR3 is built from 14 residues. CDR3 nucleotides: TGCGCCAGCAGTTTGTCTAGCGGGAACCATGCGCAGTATTTT. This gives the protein CASSLSSGNHAQYF.

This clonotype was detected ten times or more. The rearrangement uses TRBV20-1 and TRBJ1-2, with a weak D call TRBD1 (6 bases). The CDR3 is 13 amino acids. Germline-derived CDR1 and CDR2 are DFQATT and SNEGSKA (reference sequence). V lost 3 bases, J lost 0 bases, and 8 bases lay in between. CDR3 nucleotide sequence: TGCAGTGCTAGGGACAGCTCTAACTATGGCTACACCTTC. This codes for CSARDSSNYGYTF.

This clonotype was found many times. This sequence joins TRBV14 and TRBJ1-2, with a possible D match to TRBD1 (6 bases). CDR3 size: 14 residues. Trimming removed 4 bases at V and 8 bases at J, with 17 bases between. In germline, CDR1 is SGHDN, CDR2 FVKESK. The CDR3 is CASSLQGTLGGYTF. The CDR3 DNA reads TGTGCCAGCAGCCTACAGGGTACCCTCGGGGGCTACACCTTC. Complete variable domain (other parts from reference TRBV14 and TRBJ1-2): EAGVTQFPSHSVIEKGQTVTLRCDPISGHDNLYWYRRVMGKEIKFLLHFVKESKQDESGMPNNRFLAERTGGTYSTLKVQPAELEDSGVYFCASSLQGTLGGYTFGSGTRLTVV.

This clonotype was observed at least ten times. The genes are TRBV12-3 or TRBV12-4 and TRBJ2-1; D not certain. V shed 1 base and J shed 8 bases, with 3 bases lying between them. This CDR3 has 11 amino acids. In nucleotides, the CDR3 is TGTGCCAGCAGTTTAGGCTATGAGCAGTTCTTC. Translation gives CASSLGYEQFF.

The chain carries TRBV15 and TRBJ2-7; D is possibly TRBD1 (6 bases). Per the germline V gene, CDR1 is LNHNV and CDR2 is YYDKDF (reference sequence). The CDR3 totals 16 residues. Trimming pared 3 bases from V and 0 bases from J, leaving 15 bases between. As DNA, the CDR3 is TGTGCCACCAGCAGGGAGACAGGTCCCAGCTCCTACGAGCAGTACTTC. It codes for CATSRETGPSSYEQYF.

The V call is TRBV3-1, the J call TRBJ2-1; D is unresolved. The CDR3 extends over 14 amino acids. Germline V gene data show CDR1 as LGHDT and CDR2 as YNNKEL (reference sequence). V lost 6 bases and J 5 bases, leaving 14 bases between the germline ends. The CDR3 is CASSAPPEHNEQFF. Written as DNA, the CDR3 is TGTGCCAGCAGTGCTCCTCCGGAACACAATGAGCAGTTCTTC.

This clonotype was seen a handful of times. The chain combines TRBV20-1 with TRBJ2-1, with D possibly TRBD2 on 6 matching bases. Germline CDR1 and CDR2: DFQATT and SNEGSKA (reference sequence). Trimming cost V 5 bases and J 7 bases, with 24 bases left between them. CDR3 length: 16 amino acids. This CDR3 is CSAVGTPRGYWNEQFF. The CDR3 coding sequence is TGCAGTGCTGTGGGAACGCCCCGGGGGTACTGGAATGAGCAGTTCTTC.

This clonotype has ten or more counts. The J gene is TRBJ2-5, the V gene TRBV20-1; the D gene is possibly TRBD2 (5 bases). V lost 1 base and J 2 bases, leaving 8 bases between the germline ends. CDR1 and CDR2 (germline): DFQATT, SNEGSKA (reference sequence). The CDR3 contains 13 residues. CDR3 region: CSARVGGQETQYF. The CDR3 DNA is TGCAGTGCTAGAGTTGGAGGTCAAGAGACCCAGTACTTC.

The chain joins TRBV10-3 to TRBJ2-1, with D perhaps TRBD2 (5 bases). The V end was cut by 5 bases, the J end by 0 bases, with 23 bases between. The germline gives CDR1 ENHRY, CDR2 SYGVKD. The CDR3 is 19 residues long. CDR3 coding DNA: TGTGCCATCAGTTTAGTTATTCCGTGGACTTCAAGCTCCTACAATGAGCAGTTCTTC. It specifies CAISLVIPWTSSSYNEQFF.

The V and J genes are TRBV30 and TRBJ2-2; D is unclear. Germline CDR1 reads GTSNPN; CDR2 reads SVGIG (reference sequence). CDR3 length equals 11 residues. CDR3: CGEENTGELFF. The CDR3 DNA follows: TGTGGGGAAGAGAACACCGGGGAGCTGTTTTTT. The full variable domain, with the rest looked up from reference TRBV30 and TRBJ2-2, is SQTIHQWPATLVQPVGSPLSLECTVEGTSNPNLYWYRQAAGRGLQLLFYSVGIGQISSEVPQNLSASRPQDRQFILSSKKLLLSDSGFYLCGEENTGELFFGEGSRLTVL.

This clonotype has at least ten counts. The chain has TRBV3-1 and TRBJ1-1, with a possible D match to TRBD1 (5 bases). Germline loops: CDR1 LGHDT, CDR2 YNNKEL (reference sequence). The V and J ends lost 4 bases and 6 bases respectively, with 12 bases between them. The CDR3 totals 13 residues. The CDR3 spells CASSLVGAAEAFF. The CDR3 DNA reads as TGTGCCAGCAGCCTGGTTGGGGCCGCTGAAGCTTTCTTT. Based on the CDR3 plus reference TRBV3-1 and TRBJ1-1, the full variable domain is DTAVSQTPKYLVTQMGNDKSIKCEQNLGHDTMYWYKQDSKKFLKIMFSYNNKELIINETVPNRFSPKSPDKAHLNLHINSLELGDSAVYFCASSLVGAAEAFFGQGTRLTVV.